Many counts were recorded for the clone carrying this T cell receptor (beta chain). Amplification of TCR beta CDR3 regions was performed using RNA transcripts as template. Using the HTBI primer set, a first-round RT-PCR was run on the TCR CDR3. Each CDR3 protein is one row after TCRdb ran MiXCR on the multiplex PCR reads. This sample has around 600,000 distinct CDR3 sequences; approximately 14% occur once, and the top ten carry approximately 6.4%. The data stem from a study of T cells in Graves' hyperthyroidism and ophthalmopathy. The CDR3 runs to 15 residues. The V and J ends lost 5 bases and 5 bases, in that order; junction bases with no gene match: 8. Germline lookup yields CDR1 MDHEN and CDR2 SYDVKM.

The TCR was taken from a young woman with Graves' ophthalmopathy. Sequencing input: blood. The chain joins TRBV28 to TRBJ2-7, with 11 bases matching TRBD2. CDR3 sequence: CASSLIGLAGDEQYF. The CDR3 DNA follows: TGTGCCAGCAGTCTAATCGGACTAGCGGGCGACGAGCAGTACTTC.